This section outlines one T cell receptor (beta chain) sequence together with its context. Time point in this sample: baseline, week 1 (first vaccination visit). Indicated treatment: pre-vaccination baseline after standard-of-care therapy. Germline loops: CDR1 SGDLS, CDR2 YYNGEE. The CDR3 covers 13 residues. The V gene lost 0 bases and the J gene lost 7 bases, with 8 bases spanning the gap. The data derive from a study of a mutant IDH1 vaccine in newly diagnosed glioma. Using immunoSEQ multiplex PCR, the repertoire was profiled, and TCRdb retains in-frame clones only, with some absent. The table lists about 68,000 clones, approximately 79% of them singletons.

The receptor's source is a man between 50 and 59 years old with glioma. The material sequenced was PBMCs, taken from a glioma patient treated with radiotherapy, temozolomide or both. This chain joins TRBV9 and TRBJ2-1, with unresolved D. CDR3: CASSVDGLNEQFF. CDR3 in DNA: TGTGCCAGCAGCGTAGACGGGTTAAATGAGCAGTTCTTC.